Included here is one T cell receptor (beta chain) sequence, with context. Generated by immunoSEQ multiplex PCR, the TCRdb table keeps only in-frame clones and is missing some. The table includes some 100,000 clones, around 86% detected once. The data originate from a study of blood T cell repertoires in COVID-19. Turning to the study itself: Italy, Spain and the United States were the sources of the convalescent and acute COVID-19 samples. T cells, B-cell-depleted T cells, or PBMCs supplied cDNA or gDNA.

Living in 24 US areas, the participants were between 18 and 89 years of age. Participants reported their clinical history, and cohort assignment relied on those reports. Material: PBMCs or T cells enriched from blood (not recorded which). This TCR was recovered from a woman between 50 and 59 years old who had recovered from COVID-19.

The CDR3 coding sequence is TGTGCCAGCAGCTTAGTGGGCCCCCACCAAGCTTTCTTT. Translating it yields CASSLVGPHQAFF. The chain uses TRBV7-9 and TRBJ1-1; D is uncertain. CDR3 size: 13 residues. CDR1 and CDR2 (germline): SEHNR, FQNEAQ (reference sequence). Trimming removed 1 base at V and 9 bases at J, with 12 bases between.